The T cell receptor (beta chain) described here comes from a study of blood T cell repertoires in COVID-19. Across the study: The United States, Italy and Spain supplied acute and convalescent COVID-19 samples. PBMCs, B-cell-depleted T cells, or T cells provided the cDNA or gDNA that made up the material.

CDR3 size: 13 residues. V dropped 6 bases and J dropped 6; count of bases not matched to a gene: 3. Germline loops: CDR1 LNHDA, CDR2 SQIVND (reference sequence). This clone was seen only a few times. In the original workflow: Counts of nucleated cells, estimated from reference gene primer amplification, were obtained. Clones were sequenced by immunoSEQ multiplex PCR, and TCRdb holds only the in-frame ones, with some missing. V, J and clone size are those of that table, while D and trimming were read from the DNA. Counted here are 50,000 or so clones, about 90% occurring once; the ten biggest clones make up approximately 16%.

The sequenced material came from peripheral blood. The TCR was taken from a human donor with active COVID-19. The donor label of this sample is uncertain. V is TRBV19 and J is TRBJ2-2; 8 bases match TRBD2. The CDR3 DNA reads TGTGCCAGTAGGACTAGCGTCCCCGGGGAGCTGTTTTTT. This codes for CASRTSVPGELFF. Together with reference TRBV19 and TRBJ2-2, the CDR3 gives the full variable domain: DGGITQSPKYLFRKEGQNVTLSCEQNLNHDAMYWYRQDPGQGLRLIYYSQIVNDFQKGDIAEGYSVSREKKESFPLTVTSAQKNPTAFYLCASRTSVPGELFFGEGSRLTVL.